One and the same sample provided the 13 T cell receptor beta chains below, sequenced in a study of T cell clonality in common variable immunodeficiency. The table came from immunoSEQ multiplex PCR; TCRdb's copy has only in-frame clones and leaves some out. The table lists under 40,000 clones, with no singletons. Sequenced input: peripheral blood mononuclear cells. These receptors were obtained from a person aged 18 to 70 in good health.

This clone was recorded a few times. CDR3 protein: CASSVLAEIYEQYF. The sequenced CDR3 bases are TGTGCCAGCAGTGTCCTAGCGGAGATTTACGAG. The V call is TRBV2, the J call TRBJ2-7, with 7 bases lining up with TRBD2. The DNA ends 3 residues before the CDR3 does, and the rest of the CDR3 is filled in from the germline J gene. The germline V gene encodes CDR1 SNHLY and CDR2 FYNNEI. J lost 4 bases, V lost 4 bases, and 7 bases had no gene match. The CDR3 runs 14 residues.

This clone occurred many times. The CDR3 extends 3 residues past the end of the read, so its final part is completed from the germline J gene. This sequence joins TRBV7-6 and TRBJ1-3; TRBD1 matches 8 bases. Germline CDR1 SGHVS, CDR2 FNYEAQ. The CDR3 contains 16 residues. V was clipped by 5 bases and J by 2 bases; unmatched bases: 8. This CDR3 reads CASSLRTGNTGNTIYF. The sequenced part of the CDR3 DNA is TGTGCCAGCAGCCTACGGACAGGGAACACTGGAAACACC.

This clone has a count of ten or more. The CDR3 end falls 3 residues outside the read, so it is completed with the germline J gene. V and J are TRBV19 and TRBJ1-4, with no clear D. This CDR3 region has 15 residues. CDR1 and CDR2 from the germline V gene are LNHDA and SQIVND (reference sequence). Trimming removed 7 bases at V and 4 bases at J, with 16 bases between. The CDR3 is CASKGVRGLNEKLFF. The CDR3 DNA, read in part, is TGTGCCAGTAAGGGAGTCAGAGGACTTAATGAAAAA.

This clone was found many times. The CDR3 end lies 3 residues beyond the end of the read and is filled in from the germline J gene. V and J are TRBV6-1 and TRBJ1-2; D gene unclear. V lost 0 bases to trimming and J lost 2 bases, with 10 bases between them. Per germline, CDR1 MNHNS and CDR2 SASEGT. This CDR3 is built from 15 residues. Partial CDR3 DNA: TGTGCCAGCAGTGAAGCGTCCACTGCGAACTATGGC. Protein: CASSEASTANYG. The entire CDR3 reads CASSEASTANYGYTF.

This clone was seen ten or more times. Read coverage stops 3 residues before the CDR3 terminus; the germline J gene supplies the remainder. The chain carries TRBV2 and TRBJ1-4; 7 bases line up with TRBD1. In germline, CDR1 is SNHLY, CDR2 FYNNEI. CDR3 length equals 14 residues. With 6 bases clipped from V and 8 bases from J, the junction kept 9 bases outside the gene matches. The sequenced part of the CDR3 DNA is TGTGCCAGCAGGGAGACAGGGAATGGGGAAAAA. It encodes CASRETGNGEK. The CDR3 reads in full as CASRETGNGEKLFF.

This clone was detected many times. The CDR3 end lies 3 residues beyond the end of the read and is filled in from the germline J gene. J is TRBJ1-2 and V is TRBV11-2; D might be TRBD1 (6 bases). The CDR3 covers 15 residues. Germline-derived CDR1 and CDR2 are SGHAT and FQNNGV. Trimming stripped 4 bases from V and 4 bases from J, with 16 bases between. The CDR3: CASSWSGGSVYGYTF. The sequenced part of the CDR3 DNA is TGTGCCAGCAGCTGGAGCGGGGGCTCGGTCTATGGC.

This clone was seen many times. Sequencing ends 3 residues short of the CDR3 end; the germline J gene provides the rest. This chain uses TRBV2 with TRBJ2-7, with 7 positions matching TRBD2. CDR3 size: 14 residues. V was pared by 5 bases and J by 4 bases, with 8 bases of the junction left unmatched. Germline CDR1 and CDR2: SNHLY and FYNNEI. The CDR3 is CASSYSGTVYEQYF. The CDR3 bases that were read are TGTGCCAGCAGTTACAGCGGGACTGTGTACGAG. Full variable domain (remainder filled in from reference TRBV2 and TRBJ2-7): EPEVTQTPSHQVTQMGQEVILRCVPISNHLYFYWYRQILGQKVEFLVSFYNNEISEKSEIFDDQFSVERPDGSNFTLKIRSTKLEDSAMYFCASSYSGTVYEQYFGPGTRLTVT.

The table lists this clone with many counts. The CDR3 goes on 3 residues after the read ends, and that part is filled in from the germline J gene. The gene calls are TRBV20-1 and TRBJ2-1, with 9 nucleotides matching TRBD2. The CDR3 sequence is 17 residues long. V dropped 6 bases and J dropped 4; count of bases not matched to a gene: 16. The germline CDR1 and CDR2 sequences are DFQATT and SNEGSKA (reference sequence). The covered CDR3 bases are TGCAGTGCCAGCGGAGGACTTAGCGGGAGTGGGTACAATGAG. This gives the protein CSASGGLSGSGYNE. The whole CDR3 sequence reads CSASGGLSGSGYNEQFF.

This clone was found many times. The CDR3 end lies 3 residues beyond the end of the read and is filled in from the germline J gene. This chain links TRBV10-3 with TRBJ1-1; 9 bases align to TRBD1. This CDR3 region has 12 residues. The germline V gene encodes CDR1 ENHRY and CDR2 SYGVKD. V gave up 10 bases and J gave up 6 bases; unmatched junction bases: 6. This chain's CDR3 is CATRDRVAEAFF. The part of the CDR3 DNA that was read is TGTGCCACCCGGGACAGGGTCGCTGAA.

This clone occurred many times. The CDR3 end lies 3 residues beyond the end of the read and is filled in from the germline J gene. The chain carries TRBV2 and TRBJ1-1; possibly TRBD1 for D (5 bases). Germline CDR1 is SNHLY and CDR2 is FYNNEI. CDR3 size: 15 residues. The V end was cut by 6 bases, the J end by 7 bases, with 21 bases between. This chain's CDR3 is CASSVSGGRTGEAFF. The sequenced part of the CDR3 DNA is TGTGCCAGCAGCGTGTCCGGGGGAAGGACTGGTGAA.

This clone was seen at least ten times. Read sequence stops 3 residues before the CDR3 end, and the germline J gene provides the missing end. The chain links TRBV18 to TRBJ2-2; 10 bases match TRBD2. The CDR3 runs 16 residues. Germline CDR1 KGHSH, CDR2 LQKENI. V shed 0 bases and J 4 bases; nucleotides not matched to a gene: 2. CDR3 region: CASSPPGLASTGELFF. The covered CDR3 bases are TGTGCCAGCTCACCACCGGGACTAGCGAGCACCGGGGAG.

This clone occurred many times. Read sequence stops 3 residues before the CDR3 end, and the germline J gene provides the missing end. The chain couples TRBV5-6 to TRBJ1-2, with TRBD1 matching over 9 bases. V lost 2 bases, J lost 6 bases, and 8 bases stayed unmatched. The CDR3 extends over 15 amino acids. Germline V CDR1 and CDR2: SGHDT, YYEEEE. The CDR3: CASSFRDRVGNGYTF. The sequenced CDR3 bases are TGTGCCAGCAGCTTTAGGGACAGGGTGGGAAATGGC. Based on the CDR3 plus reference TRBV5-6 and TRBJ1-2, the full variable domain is DAGVTQSPTHLIKTRGQQVTLRCSPKSGHDTVSWYQQALGQGPQFIFQYYEEEERQRGNFPDRFSGHQFPNYSSELNVNALLLGDSALYLCASSFRDRVGNGYTFGSGTRLTVV.

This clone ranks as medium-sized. CDR3 DNA (partial): TGCAGTGCTACACCCCTAGCGGGAGATATATACGAG. Translated: CSATPLAGDIYE. The entire CDR3 protein reads CSATPLAGDIYEQYF. The J gene is TRBJ2-7, the V gene TRBV20-1; 10 bases fit TRBD2. The read stops 3 residues short of the end of the CDR3; the missing end is completed from the germline J gene. Looked up from germline, CDR1 is DFQATT and CDR2 is SNEGSKA (reference sequence). With 4 bases clipped from V and 4 bases from J, the junction kept 10 bases outside the gene matches. The CDR3 is 15 amino acids.